This T cell receptor (beta chain) is drawn from a study of T cells in Graves' hyperthyroidism and ophthalmopathy. Germline V gene sequence: CDR1 DFQATT, CDR2 SNEGSKA (reference sequence). The V gene lost 0 bases and the J gene lost 0 bases, with 12 bases spanning the gap. This CDR3 is 15 amino acids long. There were TCR beta CDR3 regions amplified from RNA transcripts. A set of HTBI primers served as the primers for a first-round RT-PCR of the TCR CDR3. TCRdb called the multiplex PCR reads again in MiXCR, with one record for every CDR3 protein. This sample carries roughly 700,000 distinct CDR3 sequences, approximately 15% of them seen once, and the ten largest clones take about 14%. Across 18 months, stable Graves' hyperthyroidism was marked by no progression to ophthalmopathy. The study left out patients who had uncontrolled infection, other autoimmune disease, pregnancy or lactation.

The sample comprised blood. This chain connects TRBV20-1 to TRBJ2-7; D gene unclear. The TCR was taken from a man in his forties or fifties with Graves' hyperthyroidism. CDR3 in amino acids: CSARDLGSSSYEQYF. DNA for the CDR3: TGCAGTGCTAGAGATCTTGGCAGTAGCTCCTACGAGCAGTACTTC.